These 20 T cell receptor beta chains came from one sample sequenced in a study of cytomegalovirus exposure and HLA in healthy donors. PCR used 60 Vbeta primers and 13 Jbeta primers. Only in-frame clones appear in the TCRdb table, and some are missing; sequencing was by immunoSEQ multiplex PCR. The sample includes 250,000 to 350,000 clones, roughly 70% of them seen just once. The sequencing input was PBMCs. These receptors all come from a female donor in good health and CMV-seronegative.

CDR3 amino acids: CASSSQGESTYEQYF. DNA for the CDR3: TGTGCCAGCAGTTCTCAGGGGGAGTCAACCTACGAGCAGTACTTC. This chain uses TRBV27 with TRBJ2-7, with TRBD1 matching over 7 bases. The V gene's germline CDR1 is MNHEY and CDR2 SMNVEV (reference sequence). J gave up 2 bases and V 4 bases, and 8 bases lay outside the gene matches. The CDR3 is 15 residues long.

The chain couples TRBV6-4 to TRBJ2-1; 7 nucleotides agree with TRBD2. The V gene's germline CDR1 is MRHNA and CDR2 SNTAGT. The CDR3 consists of 15 residues. V was pared by 3 bases and J by 7 bases, with 9 bases of the junction left unmatched. The CDR3: CASSELAGEWNEQFF. CDR3 sequence (DNA): TGTGCCAGCAGTGAGTTGGCGGGAGAATGGAATGAGCAGTTCTTC.

This clone appeared once. V usage is TRBV6-1 and J usage is TRBJ2-7, with D possibly matching TRBD2 (6 bases). V gave up 4 bases and J gave up 2 bases, with 15 bases separating them. The germline CDR1 and CDR2 sequences are MNHNS and SASEGT. This CDR3 region has 15 residues. CDR3 DNA: TGTGCCAGCAGTGCGTGGGACTCCCGCGCCTACGAGCAGTACTTC. Translation gives CASSAWDSRAYEQYF.

This clone has just a few counts. One end of the junction is discordant with germline, which a read error may explain. The chain joins TRBV7-9 to TRBJ2-5; D is perhaps TRBD1 (5 bases). This CDR3 has 16 residues. Germline CDR1 reads SEHNR; CDR2 reads FQNEAQ (reference sequence). The DNA of the CDR3 is TGTTCCAGCAGCTTAAAGGACATCCCAGCCCAAGAGACCCAGTACTTC. Its translation is CSSSLKDIPAQETQYF.

This clone came up a few times. The V gene is TRBV5-6, the J gene TRBJ2-7, with a weak D call TRBD1 (5 bases). V lost 0 bases and J lost 7, with 14 bases in between. This CDR3 has 14 residues. Germline CDR1 SGHDT, CDR2 YYEEEE. CDR3 sequence: CASSLDFGAEEQYF. In nucleotides, the CDR3 is TGTGCCAGCAGCTTGGATTTTGGGGCAGAAGAGCAGTACTTC. The full variable domain, in which reference TRBV5-6 and TRBJ2-7 provide the parts outside the CDR3, is DAGVTQSPTHLIKTRGQQVTLRCSPKSGHDTVSWYQQALGQGPQFIFQYYEEEERQRGNFPDRFSGHQFPNYSSELNVNALLLGDSALYLCASSLDFGAEEQYFGPGTRLTVT.

This clone is a singleton in its sample. The DNA for the CDR3 is TGTGCTAGTGCCACAGGGGAAGAAGCTTTCTTT. Its protein product is CASATGEEAFF. V and J are TRBV12-5 and TRBJ1-1; 7 positions agree with TRBD1. This CDR3 contains 11 residues. The J segment lost 8 bases and the V segment lost 7 bases, leaving 4 bases of the junction unmatched. CDR1 is LGHNT, CDR2 FRNRAP, per germline. The whole variable domain, filled in from reference TRBV12-5 and TRBJ1-1, reads DARVTQTPRHKVTEMGQEVTMRCQPILGHNTVFWYRQTMMQGLELLAYFRNRAPLDDSGMPKDRFSAEMPDATLATLKIQPSEPRDSAVYFCASATGEEAFFGQGTRLTVV.

The chain is built from TRBV5-1 and TRBJ2-1; 7 bases are a match to TRBD1. Germline CDR1 reads SGHRS; CDR2 reads YFSETQ. J was trimmed by 6 bases and V by 4 bases; bases with no gene match: 10. The CDR3 spans 15 residues. In nucleotides, the CDR3 is TGCGCCAGCAGCCTGAGACAGGGTTTCGGCAATGAGCAGTTCTTC. It yields the protein CASSLRQGFGNEQFF.

The V call is TRBV19, the J call TRBJ1-2; 7 nucleotides line up with TRBD1. V dropped 0 bases and J dropped 1; count of bases not matched to a gene: 5. This CDR3 region has 16 residues. CDR1 and CDR2 (germline): LNHDA, SQIVND (reference sequence). The CDR3 region has the DNA TGTGCCAGTAGTATAGAAACAGGGGTCCTTAACTATGGCTACACCTTC. It specifies CASSIETGVLNYGYTF.

The chain joins TRBV7-6 to TRBJ2-1, with 9 positions matching TRBD1. Germline CDR1 is SGHVS and CDR2 is FNYEAQ. This CDR3 spans 18 amino acids. V dropped 1 base and J dropped 9; count of bases not matched to a gene: 16. CDR3 sequence (DNA): TGTGCCAGCAGCTTAGGCCACCACAGGGGGCGCCAACCGTCTGAGCAGTTCTTC. This codes for CASSLGHHRGRQPSEQFF.

The rearrangement joins TRBV28 to TRBJ2-7; possibly TRBD1 for D (6 bases). Trimming stripped 5 bases from V and 1 base from J, with 12 bases between. The CDR3 runs 14 residues. Germline V lookup: CDR1 MDHEN, CDR2 SYDVKM. CDR3 coding DNA: TGTGCCAGCAGTCTTCAGGACAGATCCTACGAGCAGTACTTC. This sequence encodes CASSLQDRSYEQYF.

The sample holds one count of this clone. This sequence joins TRBV4-1 and TRBJ1-5; D gene ambiguous. Trimming removed 0 bases at V and 11 bases at J, with 14 bases between. Germline V CDR1 and CDR2: MGHRA, YSYEKL. CDR3 length: 14 amino acids. CDR3 sequence: CASSQDRGQYSQHF. CDR3 bases: TGCGCCAGCAGCCAAGATCGGGGTCAGTACTCCCAGCATTTT.

The V gene is TRBV20-1, the J gene TRBJ2-5; possibly TRBD1 for D (5 bases). V shed 8 bases and J shed 4 bases, with 11 bases lying between them. This CDR3 is 11 amino acids long. CDR1 is DFQATT and CDR2 is SNEGSKA in the germline V gene (reference sequence). CDR3 sequence (DNA): TGCAGTACAGGACGGCGAGAGACCCAGTACTTC. This codes for CSTGRRETQYF.

The chain is built from TRBV15 and TRBJ1-1, with TRBD1 as a possible D gene (5 bases). The CDR3 sequence is 13 residues long. Trimming took 7 bases from V and 4 from J, leaving 13 bases between them. The germline V gene has CDR1 LNHNV and CDR2 YYDKDF (reference sequence). The CDR3 region is CATNMWRGTEAFF. CDR3 sequence (DNA): TGTGCCACCAATATGTGGAGGGGCACTGAAGCTTTCTTT.

In this sample, this clone turned up once. The J gene is TRBJ2-7, the V gene TRBV5-6; tentative D call: TRBD2 (6 bases). V was cut by 5 bases and J by 2 bases, with 11 bases left in between. This CDR3 is built from 13 residues. CDR1 SGHDT and CDR2 YYEEEE come from the germline V gene. CDR3 nucleotides: TGTGCCAGCAGTACGGGAGCGACCTACGAGCAGTACTTC. This gives the protein CASSTGATYEQYF.

J is TRBJ2-3 and V is TRBV11-3, with D maybe TRBD2 (7 bases). Trimming cost V 6 bases and J 1 base, with 11 bases left between them. Germline V gives CDR1 SGHNT, CDR2 YENEEA. The CDR3 length is 14 residues. CDR3 DNA: TGTGCCAGCAGGTCCGGGGGGCGCACAGATACGCAGTATTTT. This gives the protein CASRSGGRTDTQYF.

The chain couples TRBV9 to TRBJ2-3; D might be TRBD2 (6 bases). The CDR3 has 15 amino acids. V lost 0 bases to trimming and J lost 4 bases, with 12 bases between them. CDR1 and CDR2 (germline): SGDLS, YYNGEE. The CDR3 coding sequence is TGTGCCAGCAGCGTAGGGTCCGGGAGTGCAGATACGCAGTATTTT. Residues: CASSVGSGSADTQYF.

This clone has a single count. The DNA for the CDR3 is TGTGCCAGCAGCACCCGGACTAGCGGGTACAATGAGCAGTTCTTC. Translating gives CASSTRTSGYNEQFF. The chain joins TRBV11-3 to TRBJ2-1; TRBD2 matches 11 bases. V lost 5 bases to trimming and J lost 4 bases; unmatched junction nucleotides: 4. Germline V gives CDR1 SGHNT, CDR2 YENEEA. CDR3 length: 15 residues. Supplemented by reference TRBV11-3 and TRBJ2-1, the full variable domain reads EAGVVQSPRYKIIEKKQPVAFWCNPISGHNTLYWYLQNLGQGPELLIRYENEEAVDDSQLPKDRFSAERLKGVDSTLKIQPAELGDSAVYLCASSTRTSGYNEQFFGPGTRLTVL.

The chain uses TRBV6-5 and TRBJ1-4; D is uncertain. V was cut by 0 bases and J by 7 bases, with 6 bases left in between. Germline V CDR1 and CDR2: MNHEY, SVGAGI. This CDR3 contains 13 residues. Written as DNA, the CDR3 is TGTGCCAGCAGTTACTCACGCGGTGAAAAACTGTTTTTT. Its translation: CASSYSRGEKLFF.

This rearrangement joins TRBV5-1 to TRBJ1-2; 7 nucleotides line up with TRBD1. The length of the CDR3 is 16 residues. The germline CDR1 and CDR2 sequences are SGHRS and YFSETQ. Trimming at V came to 3 bases and at J to 1 base, leaving 9 bases not matched to a gene. The CDR3 bases are TGCGCCAGCAGCTGGGGGGCCCGGGACAGTAACTATGGCTACACCTTC. This gives the protein CASSWGARDSNYGYTF.

The table lists this clone with a few counts. The V call is TRBV27, the J call TRBJ2-5; 7 bases match TRBD2. The V gene's germline CDR1 is MNHEY and CDR2 SMNVEV (reference sequence). V lost 6 bases and J lost 1; bases outside the gene matches: 14. The CDR3 runs 17 residues. CDR3 sequence: CASSPSGSGTFQETQYF. CDR3 nucleotides: TGTGCCAGCAGCCCCTCCGGGAGCGGGACTTTCCAAGAGACCCAGTACTTC.